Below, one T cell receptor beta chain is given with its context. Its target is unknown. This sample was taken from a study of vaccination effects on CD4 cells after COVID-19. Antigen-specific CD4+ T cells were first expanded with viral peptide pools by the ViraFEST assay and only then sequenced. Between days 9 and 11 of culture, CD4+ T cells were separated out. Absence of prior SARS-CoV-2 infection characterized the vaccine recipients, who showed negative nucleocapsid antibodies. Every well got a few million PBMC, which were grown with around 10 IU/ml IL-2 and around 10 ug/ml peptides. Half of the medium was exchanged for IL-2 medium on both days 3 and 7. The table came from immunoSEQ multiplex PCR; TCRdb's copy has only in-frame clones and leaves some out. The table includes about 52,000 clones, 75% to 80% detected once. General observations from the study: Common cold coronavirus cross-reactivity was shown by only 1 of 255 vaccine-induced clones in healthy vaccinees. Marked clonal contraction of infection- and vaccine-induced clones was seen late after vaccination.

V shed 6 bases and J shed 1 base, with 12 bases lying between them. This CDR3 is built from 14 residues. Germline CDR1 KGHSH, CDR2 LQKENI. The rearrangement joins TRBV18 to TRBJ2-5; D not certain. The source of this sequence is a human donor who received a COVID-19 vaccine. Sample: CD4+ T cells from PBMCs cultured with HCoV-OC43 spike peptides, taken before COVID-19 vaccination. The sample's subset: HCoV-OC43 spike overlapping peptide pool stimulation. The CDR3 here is CASSPNTIQETQYF. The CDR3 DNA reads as TGTGCCAGCTCCCCCAACACCATCCAAGAGACCCAGTACTTC.